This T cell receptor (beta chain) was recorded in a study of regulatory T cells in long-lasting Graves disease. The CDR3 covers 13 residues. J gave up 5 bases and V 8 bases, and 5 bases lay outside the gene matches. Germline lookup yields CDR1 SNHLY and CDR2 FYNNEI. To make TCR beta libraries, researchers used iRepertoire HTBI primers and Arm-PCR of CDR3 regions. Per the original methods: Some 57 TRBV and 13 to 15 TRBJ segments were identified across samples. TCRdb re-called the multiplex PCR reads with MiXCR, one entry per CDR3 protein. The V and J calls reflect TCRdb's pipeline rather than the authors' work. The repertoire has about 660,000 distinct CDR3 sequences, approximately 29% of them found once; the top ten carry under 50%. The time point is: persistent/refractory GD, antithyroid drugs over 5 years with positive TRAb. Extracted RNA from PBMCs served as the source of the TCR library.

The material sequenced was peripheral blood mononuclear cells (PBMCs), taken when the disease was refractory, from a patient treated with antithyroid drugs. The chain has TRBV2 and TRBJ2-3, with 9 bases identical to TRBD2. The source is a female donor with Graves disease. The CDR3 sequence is CASPSGARDTQYF. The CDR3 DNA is TGTGCCAGCCCTAGCGGGGCGAGAGATACGCAGTATTTT.